This TCR beta chain was captured by sequencing in a study of shared clonotypes between healthy human individuals. Profiling relied on immunoSEQ multiplex PCR, and the TCRdb table lists in-frame clones only, not all of them. The table lists about 2.4 million clones, around nine tenths of them singletons. The CDR3 sequence is 15 residues long. CDR1 is SGHTA, CDR2 FQGNSA, per germline. The V gene end was trimmed by 3 bases and the J gene end by 4 bases; junction bases not matched to a gene: 8. The TCR comes from a young man in good health. This chain links TRBV7-2 with TRBJ2-7, with TRBD1 matching over 8 bases. The sample comprised naive CD4+ T cells sorted from blood. The subset is: CD45RA+ positively selected. The chain's CDR3 is CASSFSRDRLYEQYF. The DNA for the CDR3 is TGTGCCAGCAGCTTCTCCCGGGACAGGCTATACGAGCAGTACTTC.